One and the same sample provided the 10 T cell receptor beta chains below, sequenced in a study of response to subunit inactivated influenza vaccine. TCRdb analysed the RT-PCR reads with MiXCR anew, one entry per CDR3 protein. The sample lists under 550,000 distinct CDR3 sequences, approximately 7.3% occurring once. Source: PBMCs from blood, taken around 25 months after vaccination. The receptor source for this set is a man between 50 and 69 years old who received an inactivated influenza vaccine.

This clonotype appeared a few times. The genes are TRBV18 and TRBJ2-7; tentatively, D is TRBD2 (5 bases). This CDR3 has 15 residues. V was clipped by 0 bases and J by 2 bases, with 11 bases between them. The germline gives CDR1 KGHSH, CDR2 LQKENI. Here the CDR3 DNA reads TGTGCCAGCTCACCACCTGGACTTTTCACCTACGAGCAGTACTTC. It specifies CASSPPGLFTYEQYF.

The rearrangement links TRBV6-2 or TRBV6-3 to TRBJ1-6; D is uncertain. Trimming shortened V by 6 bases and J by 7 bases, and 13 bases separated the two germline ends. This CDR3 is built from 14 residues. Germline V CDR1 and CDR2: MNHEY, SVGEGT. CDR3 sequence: CASRPTVRNSPLHF. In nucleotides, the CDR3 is TGTGCCAGCAGACCCACCGTGCGAAATTCACCCCTCCACTTT.

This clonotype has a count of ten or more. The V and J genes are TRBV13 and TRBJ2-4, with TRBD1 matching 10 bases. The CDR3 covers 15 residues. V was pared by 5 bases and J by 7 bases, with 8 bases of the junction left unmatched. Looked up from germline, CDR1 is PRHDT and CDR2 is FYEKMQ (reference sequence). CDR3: CASSKLGTGVNIQYF. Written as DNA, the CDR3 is TGTGCCAGCAGCAAACTCGGGACAGGGGTGAACATTCAGTACTTC.

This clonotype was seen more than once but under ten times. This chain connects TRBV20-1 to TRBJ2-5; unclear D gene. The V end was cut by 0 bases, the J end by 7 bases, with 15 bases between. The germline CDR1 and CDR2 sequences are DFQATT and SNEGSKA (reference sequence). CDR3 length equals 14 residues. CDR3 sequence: CSARDRQASWTQYF. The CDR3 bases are TGCAGTGCTAGAGATCGCCAGGCCTCGTGGACCCAGTACTTC.

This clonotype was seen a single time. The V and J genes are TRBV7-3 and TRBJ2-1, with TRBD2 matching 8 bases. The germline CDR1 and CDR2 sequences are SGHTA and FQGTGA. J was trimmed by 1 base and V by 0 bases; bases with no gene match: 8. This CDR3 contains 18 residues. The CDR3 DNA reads TGTGCCAGCAGCTTAACAGGGGTAGCGGGAAGGTCCTACAATGAGCAGTTCTTC. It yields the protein CASSLTGVAGRSYNEQFF.

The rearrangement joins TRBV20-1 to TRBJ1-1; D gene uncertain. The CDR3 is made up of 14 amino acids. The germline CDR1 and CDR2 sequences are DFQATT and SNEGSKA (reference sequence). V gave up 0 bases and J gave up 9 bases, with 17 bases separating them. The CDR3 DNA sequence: TGCAGTGCTAGAGAAGGCAGGTCCGTTCATAAAGCTTTCTTT. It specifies CSAREGRSVHKAFF.

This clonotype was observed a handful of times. The CDR3 loop reads CASSLRFLPNTEAFF. CDR3 bases: TGTGCCAGCAGCCTGAGGTTTCTCCCGAACACTGAAGCTTTCTTT. The chain employs TRBV12-3 or TRBV12-4 and TRBJ1-1; D unclear. This CDR3 contains 15 residues. Trimming shortened V by 6 bases and J by 1 base, and 15 bases separated the two germline ends.

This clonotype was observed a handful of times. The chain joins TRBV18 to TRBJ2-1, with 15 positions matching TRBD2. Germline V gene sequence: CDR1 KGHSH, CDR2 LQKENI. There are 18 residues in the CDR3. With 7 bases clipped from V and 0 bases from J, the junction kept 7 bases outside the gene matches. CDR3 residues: CASLAGTSGRSSYNEQFF. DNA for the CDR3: TGTGCCAGCTTGGCCGGGACTAGCGGGAGGAGCTCCTACAATGAGCAGTTCTTC. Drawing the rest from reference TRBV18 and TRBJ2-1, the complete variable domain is NAGVMQNPRHLVRRRGQEARLRCSPMKGHSHVYWYRQLPEEGLKFMVYLQKENIIDESGMPKERFSAEFPKEGPSILRIQQVVRGDSAAYFCASLAGTSGRSSYNEQFFGPGTRLTVL.

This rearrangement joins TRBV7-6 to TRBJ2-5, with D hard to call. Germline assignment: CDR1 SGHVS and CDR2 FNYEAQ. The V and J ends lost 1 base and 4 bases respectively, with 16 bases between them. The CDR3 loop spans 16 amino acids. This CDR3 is CASSLVPSGNLETQYF. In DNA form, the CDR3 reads TGTGCCAGCAGCTTAGTCCCGTCAGGTAACCTAGAGACCCAGTACTTC.

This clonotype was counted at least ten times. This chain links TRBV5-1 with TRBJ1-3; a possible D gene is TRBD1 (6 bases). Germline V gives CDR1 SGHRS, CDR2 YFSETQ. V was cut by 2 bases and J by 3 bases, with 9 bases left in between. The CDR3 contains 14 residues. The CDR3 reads CASSLGGFGNTIYF. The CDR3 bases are TGCGCCAGCAGCTTAGGGGGTTTTGGAAACACCATATATTTT.